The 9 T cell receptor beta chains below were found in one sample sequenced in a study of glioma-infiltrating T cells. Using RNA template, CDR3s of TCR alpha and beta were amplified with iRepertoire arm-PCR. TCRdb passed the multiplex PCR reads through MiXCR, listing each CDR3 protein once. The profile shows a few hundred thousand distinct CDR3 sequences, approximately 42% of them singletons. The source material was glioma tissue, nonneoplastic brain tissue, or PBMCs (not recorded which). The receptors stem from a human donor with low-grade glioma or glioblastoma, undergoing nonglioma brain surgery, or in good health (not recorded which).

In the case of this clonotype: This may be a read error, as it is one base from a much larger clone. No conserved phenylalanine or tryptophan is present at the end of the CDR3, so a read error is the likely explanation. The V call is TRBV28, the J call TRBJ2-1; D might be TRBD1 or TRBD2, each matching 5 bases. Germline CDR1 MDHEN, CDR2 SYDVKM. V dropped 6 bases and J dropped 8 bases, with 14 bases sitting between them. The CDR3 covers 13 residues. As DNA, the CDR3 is TGTGCCAGCAGGGGACCTGGGGCGGATGAGCAGTTCTCC. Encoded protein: CASRGPGADEQFS.

The CDR3 DNA reads TGCGCCAGCAGCCAAGAAATTAATGACCCCTCTGAGTTCTTC. Residues: CASSQEINDPSEFF. The rearrangement links TRBV4-3 to TRBJ2-1; D call uncertain. This CDR3 is 14 amino acids long. Germline CDR1 is LGHNA and CDR2 is YSLEER. Trimming took off 0 bases at V and 14 bases at J, with 17 bases between the two ends.

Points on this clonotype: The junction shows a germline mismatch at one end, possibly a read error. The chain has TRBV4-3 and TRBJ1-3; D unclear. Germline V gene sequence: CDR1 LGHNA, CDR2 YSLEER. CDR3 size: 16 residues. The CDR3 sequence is CASSQGVRYSRNTIYF. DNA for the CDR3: TGCGCCAGCAGCCAAGGGGTCCGGTACTCTAGAAACACCATATATTTT.

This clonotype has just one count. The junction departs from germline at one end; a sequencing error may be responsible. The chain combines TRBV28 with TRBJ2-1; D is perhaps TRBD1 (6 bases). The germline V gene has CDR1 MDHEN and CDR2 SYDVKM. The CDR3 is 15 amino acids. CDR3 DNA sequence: TGTGGCAGCAGTTTACGGGACATAAGCTACAATGAGCAGTTCTTC. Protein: CGSSLRDISYNEQFF.

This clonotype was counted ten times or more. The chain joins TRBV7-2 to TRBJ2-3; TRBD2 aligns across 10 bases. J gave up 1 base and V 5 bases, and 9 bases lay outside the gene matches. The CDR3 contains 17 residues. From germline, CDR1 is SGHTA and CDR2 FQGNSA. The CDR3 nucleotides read TGTGCCAGCAGCCTTAGGAGCGGGGGGGTCGGCACAGATACGCAGTATTTT. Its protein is CASSLRSGGVGTDTQYF.

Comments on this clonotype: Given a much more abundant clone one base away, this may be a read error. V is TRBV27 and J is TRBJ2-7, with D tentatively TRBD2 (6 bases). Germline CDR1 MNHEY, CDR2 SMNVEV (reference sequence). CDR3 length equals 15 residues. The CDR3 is CSSSSSGLQSYEQYF. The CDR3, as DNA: TGTTCCAGCAGTTCCTCGGGACTGCAATCCTACGAGCAGTACTTC.

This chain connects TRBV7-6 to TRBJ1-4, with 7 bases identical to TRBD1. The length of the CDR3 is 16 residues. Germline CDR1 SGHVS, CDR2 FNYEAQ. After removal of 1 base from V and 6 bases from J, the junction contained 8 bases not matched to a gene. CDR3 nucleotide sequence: TGTGCCAGCAGCTTAGGGGCGACAGGGTTAGATGAAAAACTGTTTTTT. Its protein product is CASSLGATGLDEKLFF.

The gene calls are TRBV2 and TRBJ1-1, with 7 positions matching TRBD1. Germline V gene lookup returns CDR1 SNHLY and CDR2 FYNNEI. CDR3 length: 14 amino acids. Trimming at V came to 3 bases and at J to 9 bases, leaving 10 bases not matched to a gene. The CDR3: CASSESRQGGKAFF. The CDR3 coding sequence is TGTGCCAGCAGTGAGAGTCGCCAGGGGGGGAAAGCTTTCTTT.

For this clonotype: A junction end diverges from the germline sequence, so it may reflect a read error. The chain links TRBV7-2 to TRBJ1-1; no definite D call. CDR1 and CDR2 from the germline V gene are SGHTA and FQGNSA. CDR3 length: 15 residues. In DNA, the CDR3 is TGTGCCAGCAGCGTAGCCATTACGGGGTACGGTGAAGCTTTCTTT. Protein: CASSVAITGYGEAFF. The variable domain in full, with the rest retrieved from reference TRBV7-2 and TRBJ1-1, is GAGVSQSPSNKVTEKGKDVELRCDPISGHTALYWYRQSLGQGLEFLIYFQGNSAPDKSGLPSDRFSAERTGGSVSTLTIQRTQQEDSAVYLCASSVAITGYGEAFFGQGTRLTVV.